The clone carrying this T cell receptor (beta chain) was detected many times. What it binds is not known. This entry comes from a study of neurological immune-mediated disorders. cDNA was made by 5'RACE with 10-nucleotide random UMIs. Using its own MiXCR run on the 5' RACE reads, TCRdb lists one record per CDR3 protein. This table holds around 100,000 distinct CDR3 sequences, 10% to 12% found once. The time point: longitudinal time-point 3. The CDR3 spans 14 residues. V was pared by 5 bases and J by 3 bases, with 5 bases of the junction left unmatched. Per germline, CDR1 SGHRS and CDR2 YFSETQ. Findings and limits, study-wide: Because no CDR3 amino acid sequences were shared across subjects by expanded clones, private repertoires were suggested in all groups. The most TCR clonal expansion was seen in HTLV-1-associated myelopathy, and the least was seen in multiple sclerosis, which fell below healthy controls.

Material: PBMCs. V is TRBV5-1 and J is TRBJ2-3; TRBD1 matches 8 bases. This TCR derives from a female donor with HTLV-1-associated myelopathy (HAM/TSP). The CDR3 DNA reads TGCGCCAGCAGACGGACAGGGCTAACAGATACGCAGTATTTT. Its protein is CASRRTGLTDTQYF.